This TCR beta chain was observed in a study of T cell responses to AZD1222 COVID-19 vaccine. At the level of the study: Pooling of second doses given at about 4 or about 12 weeks was done. Findings and limits, study-wide: The reported proportion of spike-specific TCRs targeting unmutated variant regions was nearly half. The study sampled repertoires only after the peak T cell response. White British people made up most donors, females outnumbered males, and clonal diversity was possibly underestimated.

The germline V gene has CDR1 SNHLY and CDR2 FYNNEI. V lost 2 bases and J 4 bases, leaving 14 bases between the germline ends. The CDR3 has 15 amino acids. Some clones are missing from TCRdb's copy, which holds only in-frame ones; the method was immunoSEQ multiplex PCR. The sample records some 90,000 clones, roughly 90% being singletons. A remark on this clone: Its antigen remains unidentified.

V is TRBV2 and J is TRBJ1-1, with a weak D call TRBD1 (5 bases). This sequence was found in an adult in good health. The material sequenced was peripheral blood, taken on day 0 of AZD1222 vaccination. CDR3 nucleotides: TGTGCCAGCAGTGAATTTGGCAGGGAGGGCACTGAAGCTTTCTTT. This translates into CASSEFGREGTEAFF.